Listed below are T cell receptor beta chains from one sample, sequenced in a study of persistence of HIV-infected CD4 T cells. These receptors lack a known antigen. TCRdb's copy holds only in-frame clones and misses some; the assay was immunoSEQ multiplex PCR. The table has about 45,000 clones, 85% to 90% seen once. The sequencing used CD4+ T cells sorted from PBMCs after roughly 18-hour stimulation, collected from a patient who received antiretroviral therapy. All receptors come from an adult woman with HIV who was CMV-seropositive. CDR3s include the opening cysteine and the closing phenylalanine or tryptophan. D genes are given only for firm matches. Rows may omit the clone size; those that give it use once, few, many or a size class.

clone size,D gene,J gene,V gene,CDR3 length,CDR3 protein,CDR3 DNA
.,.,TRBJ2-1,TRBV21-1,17,CASSKAPGSPPYNEQFF,TGTGCCAGCAGCAAGGCCCCAGGCAGCCCGCCCTACAATGAGCAGTTCTTC
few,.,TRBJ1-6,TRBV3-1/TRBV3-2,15,CASSFSTGNNSPLHF,TGTGCCAGCAGCTTCTCAACGGGTAATAATTCACCCCTCCACTTT
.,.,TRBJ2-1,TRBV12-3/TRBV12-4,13,CASSRTENNEQFF,TGTGCCAGCAGCCGGACAGAGAACAATGAGCAGTTCTTC
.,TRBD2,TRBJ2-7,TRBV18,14,CASSLQPGGGEQYF,TGTGCCAGCTCACTGCAGCCGGGGGGGGGCGAGCAGTACTTC
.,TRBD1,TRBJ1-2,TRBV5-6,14,CASSFGTGRNGYTF,TGTGCCAGCAGCTTCGGGACAGGGAGGAACGGCTACACCTTC
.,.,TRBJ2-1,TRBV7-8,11,CASSNYGPTFF,TGTGCCAGCAGCAACTACGGGCCTACGTTCTTC
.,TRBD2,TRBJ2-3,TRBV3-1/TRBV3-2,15,CASSQVGRATDTQYF,TGTGCCAGCAGCCAAGTCGGGAGGGCTACAGATACGCAGTATTTT
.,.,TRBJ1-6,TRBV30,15,CAWGNHKMGNSPLHF,TGTGCCTGGGGAAATCACAAGATGGGTAATTCACCCCTCCACTTT
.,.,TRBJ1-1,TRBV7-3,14,CASSFLGVGTEAFF,TGTGCCAGCAGCTTCTTGGGGGTTGGAACTGAAGCTTTCTTT
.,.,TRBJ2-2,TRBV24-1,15,CATSRSGTNTGELFF,TGTGCCACCTCTCGTTCGGGGACGAACACCGGGGAGCTGTTTTTT
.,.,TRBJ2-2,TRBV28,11,CASFGTGELFF,TGTGCCAGCTTTGGAACCGGGGAGCTGTTTTTT
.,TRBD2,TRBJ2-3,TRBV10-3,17,CAISEGRGTYRTDTQYF,TGTGCCATCAGTGAGGGGCGGGGGACTTATCGCACAGATACGCAGTATTTT
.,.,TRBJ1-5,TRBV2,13,CASGRQEDQPQHF,TGTGCCAGCGGGAGACAGGAGGATCAGCCCCAGCATTTT
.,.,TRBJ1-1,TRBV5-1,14,CASSLLMYGTEAFF,TGCGCCAGCAGCTTGTTAATGTATGGGACTGAAGCTTTCTTT
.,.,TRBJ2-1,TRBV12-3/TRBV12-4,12,CASTGDDNEQFF,TGTGCCAGCACCGGGGACGACAATGAGCAGTTCTTC
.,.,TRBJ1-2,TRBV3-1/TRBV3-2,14,CASSQGHRQYGYTF,TGTGCCAGCAGCCAAGGGCACAGACAGTATGGCTACACCTTC
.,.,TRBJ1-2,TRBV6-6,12,CASSPKKYGYTF,TGTGCCAGCAGTCCCAAGAAATATGGCTACACCTTC
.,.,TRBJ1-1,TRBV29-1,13,CSANRDMNTEAFF,TGCAGCGCGAACCGGGATATGAACACTGAAGCTTTCTTT
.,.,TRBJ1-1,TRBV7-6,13,CASSIDRNTEAFF,TGTGCCAGCAGCATCGACAGGAACACTGAAGCTTTCTTT
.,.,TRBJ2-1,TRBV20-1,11,CSAPKGPASFF,TGCAGTGCTCCAAAGGGCCCCGCGTCGTTCTTC
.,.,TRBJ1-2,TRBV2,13,CASSEYSGDGYTF,TGTGCCAGCAGTGAATATTCCGGGGATGGCTACACCTTC
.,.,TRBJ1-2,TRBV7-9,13,CASRQGPDYGYTF,TGTGCCAGCAGACAGGGTCCGGACTATGGCTACACCTTC
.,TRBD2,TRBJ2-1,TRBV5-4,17,CASSPTGTRGPTAEQFF,TGTGCCAGCAGTCCTACCGGGACTAGAGGCCCGACCGCTGAGCAGTTCTTC
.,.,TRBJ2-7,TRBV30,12,CAWGAGAYEQYF,TGTGCCTGGGGGGCCGGGGCGTACGAGCAGTACTTC
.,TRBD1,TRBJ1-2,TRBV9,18,CASSVGTGGYQTNYGYTF,TGTGCCAGCAGCGTAGGGACAGGGGGCTACCAAACTAACTATGGCTACACCTTC
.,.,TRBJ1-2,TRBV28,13,CASSDGTSYGYTF,TGTGCCAGCAGTGATGGAACGTCCTATGGCTACACCTTC
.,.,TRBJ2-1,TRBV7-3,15,CASSQNGDSYNEQFF,TGTGCCAGCAGCCAAAACGGCGACTCCTACAATGAGCAGTTCTTC
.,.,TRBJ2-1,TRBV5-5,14,CASSLEGSYNEQFF,TGTGCCAGCAGCTTGGAGGGGTCCTACAATGAGCAGTTCTTC
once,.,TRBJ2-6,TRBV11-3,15,CASSLGGLGANVLTF,TGTGCCAGCAGCTTAGGGGGATTAGGGGCCAACGTCCTGACTTTC
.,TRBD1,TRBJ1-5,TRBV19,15,CASSRPGQGGQPQHF,TGTGCCAGTAGTAGACCGGGACAGGGTGGTCAGCCCCAGCATTTT
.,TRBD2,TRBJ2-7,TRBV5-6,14,CASQSGMGPYEQYF,TGTGCCAGTCAAAGCGGGATGGGTCCCTACGAGCAGTACTTC
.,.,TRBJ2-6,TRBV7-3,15,CASSLGLSGANVLTF,TGTGCCAGCAGCTTGGGCCTATCTGGGGCCAACGTCCTGACTTTC
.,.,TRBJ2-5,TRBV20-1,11,CSASEQETQYF,TGCAGTGCTAGCGAACAAGAGACCCAGTACTTC
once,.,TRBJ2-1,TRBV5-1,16,CASSLAPGTLNNEQFF,TGCGCCAGCAGCTTGGCCCCCGGGACACTGAACAATGAGCAGTTCTTC
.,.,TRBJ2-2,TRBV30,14,CAWGGGRDTGELFF,TGTGCCTGGGGAGGGGGCCGGGACACCGGGGAGCTGTTTTTT
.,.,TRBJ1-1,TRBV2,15,CASNEFAGANTEAFF,TGTGCCAGCAACGAGTTCGCGGGGGCGAACACTGAAGCTTTCTTT
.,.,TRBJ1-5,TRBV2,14,CASRGVWGDQPQHF,TGTGCCAGCAGGGGGGTATGGGGAGATCAGCCCCAGCATTTT
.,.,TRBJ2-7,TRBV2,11,CASSPGFEQYF,TGTGCCAGCAGTCCAGGGTTCGAGCAGTACTTC
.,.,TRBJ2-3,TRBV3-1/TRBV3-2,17,CASSQSQLIRSTDTQYF,TGTGCCAGCAGCCAGAGTCAGCTCATTAGGTCCACAGATACGCAGTATTTT
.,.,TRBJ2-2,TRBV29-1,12,CSVGQNTGELFF,TGCAGCGTGGGCCAGAACACCGGGGAGCTGTTTTTT
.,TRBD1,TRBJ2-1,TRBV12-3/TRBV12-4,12,CASRYGTGVLFF,TGTGCCAGCAGGTACGGGACAGGGGTTTTGTTCTTC
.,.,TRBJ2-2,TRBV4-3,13,CASSQAFSGELFF,TGCGCCAGCAGCCAAGCCTTTAGCGGGGAGCTGTTTTTT
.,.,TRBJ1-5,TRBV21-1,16,CASSKVAVGSNQPQHF,.
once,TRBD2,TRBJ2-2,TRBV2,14,CATHPGGVTGELFF,TGTGCCACCCACCCCGGGGGGGTTACCGGGGAGCTGTTTTTT